This T cell receptor beta chain originates from a study of T cells in Graves' hyperthyroidism and ophthalmopathy. Study-wide background: Peripheral blood was drawn at first diagnosis, prior to all treatment.

Criteria for exclusion of patients were uncontrolled infection, other autoimmune disease, pregnancy or lactation. This clonotype was recorded many times. Its antigen is currently unknown. Germline V CDR1 and CDR2: SGHAT, FQNNGV. This CDR3 spans 15 amino acids. The V segment lost 6 bases and the J segment 5 bases; nucleotides outside the gene matches: 9. TCR beta CDR3 regions were amplified from RNA. The HTBI primer set drove a first-round RT-PCR of the TCR CDR3. TCRdb re-called the multiplex PCR reads with MiXCR, one entry per CDR3 protein. Of roughly 350,000 distinct CDR3 sequences listed, about 13% were seen once; the top ten hold 30% to 40%. The study, taken as a whole, reports: For ophthalmopathy, model prediction preceded onset by a median 6.5 months. Blood samples included most of the expanded thyroid clonotypes exceeding 0.001.

The sample taken for sequencing was blood. The chain recombines TRBV11-2 with TRBJ2-5, with 10 bases that match TRBD2. This sequence was found in a middle-aged woman with Graves' ophthalmopathy. This CDR3 reads CASRPSSGSPETQYF. The CDR3 bases are TGTGCCAGCAGACCTTCTAGCGGGAGTCCGGAGACCCAGTACTTC.